This T cell receptor (beta chain) was identified during a study of blood T cells in healthy people across ages. A second about 6 to 12 cycle PCR used barcoded and J-beta primers. CDR3-containing paired-end reads numbered at least 2.5 million in each sample. MiXCR, run by TCRdb on the 5' RACE reads, gives a single entry per CDR3 protein. The sample records hundreds of thousands of distinct CDR3 sequences, 35% to 60% being singletons. This clonotype is termed medium-sized (0.01 to 0.1%). Trimming took 6 bases from V and 2 from J, leaving 14 bases between them. The CDR3 is made up of 14 amino acids. Sequencing was performed on blood. The V gene is TRBV12-3 or TRBV12-4, the J gene TRBJ2-7; weak D call: TRBD1 (5 bases). The receptor was derived from an elderly man in good health. The CDR3 spells CASRPLSRAYEQYF. CDR3 in DNA: TGTGCCAGCAGGCCCTTGAGCAGGGCCTACGAGCAGTACTTC.